This TCR beta chain derives from a study of T cells expressing NK-cell markers (TCRdb year 2020). Describing the broader study: TCR beta-chain repertoires were profiled in sorted CD3+CD56+NKG2C+, CD3+CD56+NKG2C- and CD3+CD56-NKG2C+ T-cell subsets from several donors. Illumina HiSeq 2000/2500, MiSeq or NextSeq was used to sequence libraries as 2 x 150 bp reads. Seven of the eight sequenced donors were HCMV-seropositive and one was HCMV-seronegative. All eight donors whose samples were sequenced were randomly selected healthy volunteers, three of them men and five women. Broader findings and caveats from the paper: Those dominant clonotypes were again the most abundant among CD3+CD56-NKG2C+ cells in a handful of donors, at 28.3-60.1%. Whether the expanded NKG2C-expressing T cell clones were specific for HCMV antigens was left unclear. In over five donors, the dominant CD3+CD56+NKG2C+ clonotypes were found to rank among the top 10 CD8+ clonotypes and to make up about 1.0-7.5% of CD8+ T cells.

A remark on this clonotype: Its recognized antigen is unknown.

The sample was run on an Illumina HiSeq 2000. TCR beta cDNA libraries were prepared using 5'RACE template switching, which introduced a universal primer site and unique molecular identifiers. cDNA synthesis was primed from the TCR beta constant segment, followed by two successive PCR amplification steps. The paper's data handling went like this. MIGEC was used to demultiplex reads and group reads by UMI, and MiTCR was used to assemble and quantify clonotypes. To exclude erroneous sequences, only TCR cDNA sequences supported by at least two reads were retained. The tcR package was used for downstream repertoire analysis, with clonotypes matched between fractions based on CDR3 nucleotide sequence plus V segment. Antigen specificity was annotated against VDJdb with VDJmatch, allowing one amino acid substitution in CDR3. After the reads were reprocessed by TCRdb, one entry was made per CDR3 protein sequence, with no DNA. TCRdb, not the authors, supplied the V and J calls. In this sample's table one finds some 280,000 distinct CDR3 sequences. The biggest ten clones account for roughly 0.4% of the sample.

Including cysteine and phenylalanine, the CDR3 has 13 amino acids. There is no recorded DNA. The germline V gene provides CDR1 MNHEY and CDR2 SVGAGI. To determine HCMV serostatus, a commercial ELISA kit was used to detect HCMV-specific IgG in serum. Peripheral blood mononuclear cells were isolated from blood by Ficoll density gradient centrifugation. Recombination linked TRBV6-5 to TRBJ1-2. Sequenced sample: blood T cells: a sorted CD56 or NKG2C T cell subset, CD4+ or CD8+ T cells, or bulk PBMC T cells (not recorded which). The clonotype was recovered from a young man in good health. Donor details come from another sample of the same person, matched by shared clones. The CDR3 reads as follows: CASSSRDLRGYTF.